This T cell receptor beta chain emerged from a study of identical twins' blood T cells (dated by TCRdb to 2013 to 2014). In terms of the full investigation: The approximately 12 libraries, six for the alpha chain and six for the beta chain, together yielded some 48 million Illumina reads. TCR alpha and beta chain repertoires of three pairs of monozygous twins were compared using next-generation sequencing to assess genetic influence on repertoire formation.

Donors were six healthy women forming three monozygous twin pairs. Each of the three twin pairs had been raised together, and the twins in each pair were thought likely to have encountered the same infectious agents and vaccines. TCR cDNA libraries were prepared from RNA that had been isolated from peripheral blood mononuclear cells. Libraries came from 5' RACE. The sequencer listed for this sample is Illumina Genome Analyzer IIx. To prepare the RNA-based TCR cDNA libraries, a previously described protocol was followed, with several modifications. To prevent cross-contamination, sample-specific barcodes were added to both ends of each TCR cDNA library during cDNA synthesis and amplification. The paper's data handling went like this. Between about 90,000 and nearly 550,000 clonotypes were identified per individual, and roughly 2 to 3.6 million CDR3-containing reads were obtained per library. Reads carrying improper barcode index combinations were removed, after which the MiTCR software was used to build a cloneset for each library. While assembling CDR3 clonotypes, MiTCR filtered or rescued low-quality reads and corrected PCR and sequencing errors. Artificial out-of-frame clonotypes were removed by being mapped to in-frame sequences, with one indel in the CDR3 allowed. V and J gene usage similarity between donors was measured as Jensen-Shannon divergence divided by mean entropy. Using fastp trimming at Q25 and MiXCR clonotype assembly, TCRdb reanalyzed the public sequencing data and kept in-frame beta chains. Each CDR3 protein appears once, grouped with its most common genes and DNA. These V and J calls rely on TCRdb rather than the paper's analysis. The sample table lists hundreds of thousands of distinct CDR3 sequences, roughly 28% of them with a count of one. In total, the top ten clones hold about 6.1% of the sample.

CDR1 SQVTM and CDR2 ANQGSEA were looked up in the germline V gene. Including cysteine and phenylalanine, the CDR3 has 13 amino acids. Of all the DNA, just the CDR3 is kept, 39 bases in frame from base 1. Cut back by 0 bases and 5 bases, the V and J ends lie 10 bases apart. Concerning this clonotype itself: Its antigen is unknown. Qualities for individual bases were not recorded, and no much larger clone is one base off.

What the study reported, not specific to this receptor: The number of shared CDR3 clonotypes between two donors was mainly determined by the product of their cloneset sizes, and twins did not clearly deviate from this trend. Because the twins were raised together, environmental influences could not be ruled out as an explanation for the similarity between twins. Looking at the most abundant TCRbeta clonotypes, every donor had more CDR3 sequences in common with her twin than with unrelated donors. V gene usage, even among non-selected out-of-frame TCRbeta clonotypes, was reported to be markedly more similar within twin pairs than between unrelated donors. Independent studies were stated to be required to validate the proposed role of the TCRalpha J segment in MHC recognition during thymic selection.

The origin of this receptor is a woman aged 18-49 years in good health. Recombination joined TRBV29-1 with TRBJ1-2, with the D gene not clear enough to name. The sequenced sample consisted of PBMCs. The DNA reads as follows: TGCAGCGTTGAAGATCAAGAACCTTATGGCTACACCTTC. This yields the protein CSVEDQEPYGYTF.